The 25 T cell receptor beta chains below were found in one sample sequenced in a study of cytomegalovirus exposure and HLA in healthy donors listed by TCRdb under 2017. Library construction relied on the immunoSEQ multiplex PCR assay. For the multiplex PCR, a mixture combining 60 forward primers for TCR Vbeta segments and 13 reverse primers for TCR Jbeta segments was used. This immuneACCESS table, as held by TCRdb, lists in-frame sequences with V and J called but not all clones. Of the missing ones, under half trace to an unresolved V gene in checked studies; the others have no known cause. Counted in this sample were 60,000 to 90,000 clones; 84% of them appeared once. Under 20% of the sample belongs to the ten largest clones. The sequencing input was PBMCs. The receptors stem from an older man in good health and CMV-seropositive.

The chain recombines TRBV7-2 with TRBJ1-1, with no clear D. V dropped 2 bases and J dropped 3 bases, with 13 bases sitting between them. The CDR3 spans 15 residues. CDR1 SGHTA and CDR2 FQGNSA come from the germline V gene. The CDR3 loop reads CASSLKMIGYTEAFF. For the CDR3, the DNA is TGTGCCAGCAGCTTAAAAATGATCGGTTACACTGAAGCTTTCTTT.

V and J are TRBV18 and TRBJ2-5; TRBD2 is a possible D gene (6 bases). V lost 6 bases and J lost 2, with 13 bases in between. The CDR3 is made up of 14 amino acids. CDR1 and CDR2 (germline): KGHSH, LQKENI. In DNA, the CDR3 is TGTGCCAGCTCCCCCGGGCTAGCGCAAGAGACCCAGTACTTC. Translating gives CASSPGLAQETQYF.

The chain couples TRBV5-4 to TRBJ1-4, with 9 positions matching TRBD1. The V and J ends lost 4 bases and 7 bases, in that order; junction bases with no gene match: 5. Per the germline V gene, CDR1 is SGHNT and CDR2 is YYREEE (reference sequence). CDR3 size: 14 residues. The CDR3 DNA follows: TGTGCCAGCAGCCGACAGGGGGGTGGTGAAAAACTGTTTTTT. Its protein is CASSRQGGGEKLFF.

V usage is TRBV5-1 and J usage is TRBJ1-5; 9 bases line up with TRBD1. The CDR3 is 17 residues long. Trimming removed 0 bases from V and 6 bases from J; junction bases left unmatched: 10. The germline gives CDR1 SGHRS, CDR2 YFSETQ. CDR3 protein: CASSLGTWTGDSQPQHF. CDR3 nucleotide sequence: TGCGCCAGCAGCTTGGGCACCTGGACAGGGGATAGTCAGCCCCAGCATTTT.

V usage is TRBV18 and J usage is TRBJ1-5; 8 bases are shared with TRBD1. The CDR3 is 13 amino acids. Trimming removed 4 bases from V and 6 bases from J; junction bases left unmatched: 2. Germline CDR1 and CDR2: KGHSH and LQKENI. CDR3 loop: CASSQTGVQPQHF. CDR3 coding DNA: TGTGCCAGCTCACAGACAGGGGTTCAGCCCCAGCATTTT. The whole variable domain, remainder taken from reference TRBV18 and TRBJ1-5, is NAGVMQNPRHLVRRRGQEARLRCSPMKGHSHVYWYRQLPEEGLKFMVYLQKENIIDESGMPKERFSAEFPKEGPSILRIQQVVRGDSAAYFCASSQTGVQPQHFGDGTRLSIL.

The V and J genes are TRBV7-9 and TRBJ2-3; D is uncertain. Germline V gene lookup returns CDR1 SEHNR and CDR2 FQNEAQ (reference sequence). Trimming left V 0 bases short and J 1 base short, with 8 bases between. The CDR3 covers 15 residues. This chain's CDR3 is CASSLAKGGTDTQYF. CDR3 DNA: TGTGCCAGCAGCTTAGCCAAAGGAGGCACAGATACGCAGTATTTT.

The V gene is TRBV5-1, the J gene TRBJ2-7; D is possibly TRBD1 (5 bases). The germline V gene encodes CDR1 SGHRS and CDR2 YFSETQ. Trimming took 3 bases from V and 7 from J, leaving 8 bases between them. CDR3 length: 11 amino acids. This CDR3 is CASSSGLEQYF. The CDR3 region has the DNA TGCGCCAGCAGCTCAGGGTTAGAGCAGTACTTC.

The rearrangement links TRBV18 to TRBJ1-3; D gene unclear. Per the germline V gene, CDR1 is KGHSH and CDR2 is LQKENI. V lost 3 bases to trimming and J lost 4 bases, with 10 bases between them. The CDR3 spans 14 residues. CDR3 sequence: CASSPTEAGNTIYF. For the CDR3, the DNA is TGTGCCAGCTCACCGACGGAAGCGGGAAACACCATATATTTT.

V and J are TRBV7-9 and TRBJ1-1; TRBD1 aligns across 7 bases. This CDR3 comprises 14 residues. Per the germline V gene, CDR1 is SEHNR and CDR2 is FQNEAQ (reference sequence). The junction had 7 bases not matched to a gene; V was cut back by 8 bases and J by 1 base. CDR3 protein: CASHTTGKNTEAFF. CDR3 sequence (DNA): TGTGCCAGCCACACGACAGGGAAGAACACTGAAGCTTTCTTT.

This clone was observed a handful of times. The V gene is TRBV21-1, the J gene TRBJ1-5. TRBV21-1 constitutes a pseudogene. This CDR3 is 15 amino acids long. CDR3 DNA: TGTGCCAGCAGCAAAACTCCGTATAGCAATCAGCCCCAGCATTTT. It specifies CASSKTPYSNQPQHF.

V usage is TRBV6-1 and J usage is TRBJ1-5, with D uncertain. There are 13 residues in the CDR3. Between the trimmed V and J ends, which lost 4 bases and 5 bases, there was a span of 9 bases. Per germline, CDR1 MNHNS and CDR2 SASEGT. The CDR3 loop reads CASSVSLDQPQHF. The CDR3 coding sequence is TGTGCCAGCAGTGTCTCTCTCGATCAGCCCCAGCATTTT.

The J gene is TRBJ1-2, the V gene TRBV23-1, with D maybe TRBD1 (6 bases). TRBV23-1 is an ORF for which the function is uncertain. The V end was cut by 3 bases, the J end by 1 base, with 9 bases between. The CDR3 totals 14 residues. The CDR3: CASSQSTGNYGYTF. In nucleotides, the CDR3 is TGCGCCAGCAGTCAGTCGACAGGTAACTATGGCTACACCTTC.

The gene calls are TRBV28 and TRBJ1-1, with 11 bases fitting TRBD1. The CDR3 is 17 residues long. The germline gives CDR1 MDHEN, CDR2 SYDVKM. The V gene end was trimmed by 2 bases and the J gene end by 3 bases; junction bases not matched to a gene: 8. The CDR3 nucleotides are TGTGCCAGCAGTTTAAATAGGGACAGGGGGTACGACACTGAAGCTTTCTTT. It codes for CASSLNRDRGYDTEAFF.

V usage is TRBV6-1 and J usage is TRBJ1-2, with D maybe TRBD1 (5 bases). With 7 bases removed from V and 0 bases from J, the gap between germline ends came to 15 bases. The CDR3 spans 15 residues. Germline CDR1 is MNHNS and CDR2 is SASEGT. DNA of the CDR3: TGTGCCAGCACCACCCGGGGCGGGGCTAACTATGGCTACACCTTC. This translates into CASTTRGGANYGYTF.

This chain connects TRBV7-2 to TRBJ2-1; no clear D gene. Germline V gene data show CDR1 as SGHTA and CDR2 as FQGNSA. The CDR3 runs to 13 residues. V dropped 4 bases and J dropped 8 bases, with 12 bases sitting between them. The CDR3 loop reads CASSSSRYDEQFF. Here the CDR3 DNA reads TGTGCCAGCAGCTCTAGTAGATACGATGAGCAGTTCTTC.

The V call is TRBV5-4, the J call TRBJ2-2, with 9 bases fitting TRBD1. The trim removed 4 bases at V and 3 bases at J, leaving 7 bases unmatched. In germline, CDR1 is SGHNT, CDR2 YYREEE (reference sequence). The CDR3 length is 16 residues. CDR3 DNA: TGTGCCAGCAGCACCCGGGGACAGGGTTACACCGGGGAGCTGTTTTTT. Translating gives CASSTRGQGYTGELFF. Full variable domain (rest looked up from reference TRBV5-4 and TRBJ2-2): ETGVTQSPTHLIKTRGQQVTLRCSSQSGHNTVSWYQQALGQGPQFIFQYYREEENGRGNFPPRFSGLQFPNYSSELNVNALELDDSALYLCASSTRGQGYTGELFFGEGSRLTVL.

The chain employs TRBV27 and TRBJ2-7, with TRBD1 matching 7 bases. This CDR3 is built from 14 residues. Trimming cost V 5 bases and J 3 bases; bases outside gene matches: 7. CDR1 MNHEY and CDR2 SMNVEV come from the germline V gene (reference sequence). The chain's CDR3 is CASSPRQGIYEQYF. CDR3 in DNA: TGTGCCAGCAGTCCGAGACAGGGTATCTACGAGCAGTACTTC.

V usage is TRBV5-4 and J usage is TRBJ1-2; 7 bases align to TRBD1. V trimming: 4 bases; J trimming: 2 bases; junction bases outside the gene matches: 8. CDR1 SGHNT and CDR2 YYREEE come from the germline V gene (reference sequence). The CDR3 totals 15 residues. The CDR3 region is CASSPQGLGNYGYTF. The CDR3 DNA follows: TGTGCCAGCAGCCCACAGGGGCTTGGGAACTATGGCTACACCTTC.

CDR3 protein: CASSRQVANYGYTF. CDR3 sequence (DNA): TGTGCCAGCAGTCGACAGGTAGCTAACTATGGCTACACCTTC. This chain joins TRBV6-1 and TRBJ1-2; perhaps TRBD1 as D (6 bases). Germline CDR1 MNHNS, CDR2 SASEGT. V lost 5 bases to trimming and J lost 0 bases, with 10 bases between them. The CDR3 extends over 14 amino acids.

This clone came up a few times. The V gene is TRBV28, the J gene TRBJ1-5; TRBD1 matches at 7 bases. V shed 1 base and J 3 bases; nucleotides not matched to a gene: 6. The CDR3 has 16 amino acids. Germline values: CDR1 MDHEN, CDR2 SYDVKM. The DNA of the CDR3 is TGTGCCAGCAGTTTATCAAGGGGGCCCTACAATCAGCCCCAGCATTTT. It codes for CASSLSRGPYNQPQHF. The variable domain in full, completed from reference TRBV28 and TRBJ1-5, reads DVKVTQSSRYLVKRTGEKVFLECVQDMDHENMFWYRQDPGLGLRLIYFSYDVKMKEKGDIPEGYSVSREKKERFSLILESASTNQTSMYLCASSLSRGPYNQPQHFGDGTRLSIL.

This rearrangement joins TRBV6-1 to TRBJ1-1, with D unclear. Per the germline V gene, CDR1 is MNHNS and CDR2 is SASEGT. V lost 5 bases and J 2 bases, leaving 15 bases between the germline ends. The CDR3 covers 15 residues. The CDR3 DNA reads TGTGCCAGCAGTCTTAGGCGGAGCATTAACACTGAAGCTTTCTTT. Its protein is CASSLRRSINTEAFF.

The V gene is TRBV5-1, the J gene TRBJ2-5, with 7 bases lining up with TRBD2. CDR1 is SGHRS, CDR2 YFSETQ, per germline. Trimming at V came to 4 bases and at J to 4 bases, leaving 10 bases not matched to a gene. CDR3 length equals 15 residues. The CDR3 sequence: CASSRAAGEGETQYF. CDR3 DNA: TGCGCCAGCAGCCGGGCGGCGGGAGAGGGAGAGACCCAGTACTTC.

This chain connects TRBV4-1 to TRBJ2-7, with 8 bases that match TRBD1. The V and J ends lost 1 base and 4 bases, in that order; junction bases with no gene match: 6. CDR3 length: 15 amino acids. In germline, CDR1 is MGHRA, CDR2 YSYEKL. CDR3 coding DNA: TGCGCCAGCAGCCAAGGGCGGCAGGGGGCTTACGAGCAGTACTTC. Its translation: CASSQGRQGAYEQYF.

J is TRBJ1-1 and V is TRBV4-1, with D possibly matching TRBD1 (6 bases). The CDR3 runs to 14 residues. The germline V gene has CDR1 MGHRA and CDR2 YSYEKL. Trimming left V 4 bases short and J 6 bases short, with 15 bases between. The CDR3, as DNA: TGCGCCAGCAGCCCACTCCTCGAGGGGGCTGAAGCTTTCTTT. Its translation is CASSPLLEGAEAFF.

This clone occurred once. The genes are TRBV7-3 and TRBJ1-1, with D tentatively TRBD1 (6 bases). The CDR3 length is 14 residues. The germline V and J ends were trimmed by 5 bases and 1 base, with 11 bases remaining between them. The germline CDR1 and CDR2 sequences are SGHTA and FQGTGA. The CDR3 DNA is TGTGCCAGCAGCATGACAGGAGGGAACACTGAAGCTTTCTTT. Amino acids: CASSMTGGNTEAFF.